The 32 T cell receptor beta chains below were found in one sample sequenced in a study of control samples from healthy donors and cancer patients. Sequencing was performed with immunoSEQ multiplex PCR; in TCRdb, only in-frame clones are kept and a portion is missing. This table holds tens of thousands of clones, roughly four fifths found once. The sequencing sample was made of PBMCs. These receptors were taken from a man in his sixties with head and neck cancer.

The V call is TRBV5-1, the J call TRBJ2-1; TRBD1 might be the D (6 bases). Looked up from germline, CDR1 is SGHRS and CDR2 is YFSETQ. Trimming cost V 4 bases and J 3 bases, with 17 bases left between them. The CDR3 length is 16 residues. CDR3 bases: TGCGCCAGCAGCCCGCTACAGGGCCCGTACTACAATGAGCAGTTCTTC. Its protein is CASSPLQGPYYNEQFF.

V gene TRBV9 combines with J gene TRBJ2-7, with D unresolved. There are 14 residues in the CDR3. V was shortened by 4 bases and J by 5 bases, with 16 bases between the two germline ends. Germline assignment: CDR1 SGDLS and CDR2 YYNGEE. CDR3 amino acids: CASSPQSLGNEQYF. The CDR3 DNA follows: TGTGCCAGCAGCCCCCAATCCCTCGGCAACGAGCAGTACTTC.

The CDR3 DNA is TGTGCCAGCAGTTACGAGTACGCAGTAGACACAGATACGCAGTATTTT. Translated, it gives CASSYEYAVDTDTQYF. This rearrangement joins TRBV6-5 to TRBJ2-3, with no clear D. This CDR3 has 16 residues. Trimming pared 2 bases from V and 2 bases from J, leaving 14 bases between. CDR1 and CDR2 (germline): MNHEY, SVGAGI.

The chain couples TRBV30 to TRBJ1-4; D is uncertain. The CDR3 consists of 12 residues. Germline CDR1 GTSNPN, CDR2 SVGIG (reference sequence). This CDR3 reads CALVLKNEKLFF. For the CDR3, the DNA is TGTGCGTTGGTCCTTAAAAACGAAAAACTGTTTTTT. The full variable domain, with the rest looked up from reference TRBV30 and TRBJ1-4, is SQTIHQWPATLVQPVGSPLSLECTVEGTSNPNLYWYRQAAGRGLQLLFYSVGIGQISSEVPQNLSASRPQDRQFILSSKKLLLSDSGFYLCALVLKNEKLFFGSGTQLSVL.

The chain employs TRBV7-9 and TRBJ2-3; D perhaps matches TRBD2 (6 bases). Germline V gene data show CDR1 as SEHNR and CDR2 as FQNEAQ (reference sequence). V lost 5 bases and J lost 6, with 21 bases in between. The CDR3 has 16 amino acids. The CDR3 sequence is CASSPGTYGALDTQYF. The CDR3 DNA reads as TGTGCCAGCAGCCCCGGGACTTATGGGGCCCTCGATACGCAGTATTTT. Complete variable domain (other parts from reference TRBV7-9 and TRBJ2-3): DTGVSQNPRHKITKRGQNVTFRCDPISEHNRLYWYRQTLGQGPEFLTYFQNEAQLEKSRLLSDRFSAERPKGSFSTLEIQRTEQGDSAMYLCASSPGTYGALDTQYFGPGTRLTVL.

In DNA form, the CDR3 reads TGTGCCAGCAGTGAAGGGGCAGTATTCTATGGCTACACCTTC. Residues: CASSEGAVFYGYTF. V is TRBV2 and J is TRBJ1-2, with unresolved D. Trimming removed 1 base from V and 4 bases from J, with 10 bases in between. This CDR3 spans 14 amino acids. CDR1 SNHLY and CDR2 FYNNEI come from the germline V gene.

The CDR3 DNA reads TGTGCCATCAGTGAGTCGCGGGGGGCCGTCGATGAGCAGTTCTTC. This codes for CAISESRGAVDEQFF. The chain combines TRBV10-3 with TRBJ2-1; 8 nucleotides line up with TRBD2. Germline lookup yields CDR1 ENHRY and CDR2 SYGVKD. CDR3 length equals 15 residues. Trimming cost V 0 bases and J 8 bases; bases outside gene matches: 6.

The V call is TRBV11-2, the J call TRBJ2-7; no clear D gene. Germline V gives CDR1 SGHAT, CDR2 FQNNGV. This CDR3 is built from 13 residues. Trimming removed 0 bases from V and 4 bases from J, with 7 bases in between. The CDR3 DNA is TGTGCCAGCAGCTTAGAATCAAGATACGAGCAGTACTTC. It yields the protein CASSLESRYEQYF.

The V gene is TRBV5-4, the J gene TRBJ2-5; 8 nucleotides line up with TRBD1. With V trimmed by 2 bases and J by 5 bases, 5 bases remained unmatched. From germline, CDR1 is SGHNT and CDR2 YYREEE (reference sequence). CDR3 length: 14 residues. In DNA form, the CDR3 reads TGTGCCAGCAGCTTAGACAGGGGTGGGGAGACCCAGTACTTC. This translates into CASSLDRGGETQYF.

This sequence joins TRBV6-4 and TRBJ2-1, with 12 bases fitting TRBD2. The CDR3 loop spans 15 amino acids. Germline CDR1 MRHNA, CDR2 SNTAGT. After removal of 0 bases from V and 6 bases from J, the junction contained 0 bases not matched to a gene. The CDR3: CASSDSTSGSNEQFF. The DNA of the CDR3 is TGTGCCAGCAGTGACTCGACTAGCGGGAGCAATGAGCAGTTCTTC.

The gene calls are TRBV10-3 and TRBJ2-1, with 10 bases matching TRBD2. With V trimmed by 4 bases and J by 5 bases, 8 bases remained unmatched. CDR1 and CDR2 from the germline V gene are ENHRY and SYGVKD. The CDR3 runs 16 residues. CDR3 bases: TGTGCCATCAGTGCCAGGGACGGACTAGCGGACAATGAGCAGTTCTTC. Translation: CAISARDGLADNEQFF.

The rearrangement joins TRBV5-1 to TRBJ2-5; D is uncertain. The germline V gene has CDR1 SGHRS and CDR2 YFSETQ. The CDR3 has 13 residues. With 0 bases removed from V and 3 bases from J, the gap between germline ends came to 6 bases. CDR3 sequence (DNA): TGCGCCAGCAGCTTGGTGGCGAAAGAGACCCAGTACTTC. The encoded protein is CASSLVAKETQYF.

This clone appeared a few times. The rearrangement links TRBV3-1 (or the pseudogene TRBV3-2) to TRBJ2-6, with 11 nucleotides matching TRBD1. The V gene's germline CDR1 is LGHDT and CDR2 YNNKEL (reference sequence). After removal of 4 bases from V and 1 base from J, the junction contained 12 bases not matched to a gene. This CDR3 region has 20 residues. CDR3 sequence: CASSLGTGGTLRSGANVLTF. CDR3 bases: TGTGCCAGCAGCCTCGGGACAGGGGGGACCCTTAGGTCTGGGGCCAACGTCCTGACTTTC.

This chain uses TRBV4-3 with TRBJ2-7, with 8 bases lining up with TRBD1. The CDR3 length is 15 residues. CDR1 is LGHNA, CDR2 YSLEER, per germline. The trim removed 1 base at V and 3 bases at J, leaving 5 bases unmatched. In DNA form, the CDR3 reads TGCGCCAGCAGCCAAGTGAAACAGGGGGACTACGAGCAGTACTTC. It specifies CASSQVKQGDYEQYF.

Only a few counts were recorded for this clone. The CDR3 DNA sequence: TGTGCCAGCAGCCCCCCGTCAGAAATTGACACAGATACGCAGTATTTT. Translated, it gives CASSPPSEIDTDTQYF. The chain has TRBV27 and TRBJ2-3; no definite D call. Germline values: CDR1 MNHEY, CDR2 SMNVEV (reference sequence). V was trimmed by 6 bases and J by 2 bases, leaving 18 bases between them. The CDR3 covers 16 residues.

The rearrangement joins TRBV11-2 to TRBJ2-2; D is perhaps TRBD1 (5 bases). The CDR3 spans 13 residues. CDR1 SGHAT and CDR2 FQNNGV come from the germline V gene. The V end was cut by 5 bases, the J end by 4 bases, with 8 bases between. CDR3 loop: CASSLRVTGELFF. The CDR3 DNA reads as TGTGCCAGCAGCCTCAGGGTCACCGGGGAGCTGTTTTTT.

The rearrangement joins TRBV6-5 to TRBJ2-7, with 11 bases lining up with TRBD2. This CDR3 spans 15 amino acids. Germline values: CDR1 MNHEY, CDR2 SVGAGI. Trimming at V came to 6 bases and at J to 3 bases, leaving 7 bases not matched to a gene. In DNA form, the CDR3 reads TGTGCCAGCAGCAGAACTAGCGGGAGTATCTACGAGCAGTACTTC. Translation gives CASSRTSGSIYEQYF.

The CDR3 sequence: CASSFTGLGYTF. The DNA of the CDR3 is TGTGCCAGCAGTTTTACAGGGTTAGGCTACACCTTC. This chain joins TRBV12-3 or TRBV12-4 and TRBJ1-2; maybe TRBD1 (6 bases). The CDR3 is 12 amino acids. Between the trimmed V and J ends, which lost 3 bases and 8 bases, there was a span of 10 bases.

The V gene is TRBV6-5, the J gene TRBJ1-6; D is undetermined. Germline CDR1 and CDR2: MNHEY and SVGAGI. Trimming removed 7 bases at V and 8 bases at J, with 12 bases between. The CDR3 length is 13 residues. The CDR3 here is CASTHGVDSPLHF. The CDR3 DNA reads as TGTGCCAGCACTCATGGGGTAGATTCACCCCTCCACTTT.

The chain has TRBV19 and TRBJ1-2; maybe TRBD1 (5 bases). Germline V lookup: CDR1 LNHDA, CDR2 SQIVND (reference sequence). The CDR3 length is 14 residues. Trimming removed 7 bases from V and 0 bases from J, with 12 bases in between. CDR3 bases: TGTGCCAGTAACGATCAGGGATCTAACTATGGCTACACCTTC. Translation gives CASNDQGSNYGYTF. Full variable domain (remainder filled in from reference TRBV19 and TRBJ1-2): DGGITQSPKYLFRKEGQNVTLSCEQNLNHDAMYWYRQDPGQGLRLIYYSQIVNDFQKGDIAEGYSVSREKKESFPLTVTSAQKNPTAFYLCASNDQGSNYGYTFGSGTRLTVV.

V gene TRBV5-4 combines with J gene TRBJ2-7, with D possibly matching TRBD1 (5 bases). The ends were cut back, 0 bases at V and 4 bases at J, with 14 bases in the middle. The CDR3 sequence is 15 residues long. Germline V gene sequence: CDR1 SGHNT, CDR2 YYREEE (reference sequence). The CDR3 nucleotides read TGTGCCAGCAGCTTGGAGGGGTACCCCCGGTACGAGCAGTACTTC. Translated: CASSLEGYPRYEQYF.

This clone came up a few times. The chain joins TRBV5-1 to TRBJ2-3, with TRBD1 matching 9 bases. Trimming took 0 bases from V and 5 from J; bases not matched to a gene: 10. From germline, CDR1 is SGHRS and CDR2 YFSETQ. The CDR3 spans 17 residues. The CDR3 region is CASSLAYTGGGIDTQYF. In nucleotides, the CDR3 is TGCGCCAGCAGCTTGGCGTACACAGGGGGCGGGATAGATACGCAGTATTTT.

This sequence joins TRBV5-5 and TRBJ2-7, with 9 bases lining up with TRBD1. V gave up 3 bases and J gave up 2 bases; unmatched junction bases: 9. Per germline, CDR1 SGHKS and CDR2 YYEKEE (reference sequence). This CDR3 is built from 16 residues. DNA of the CDR3: TGTGCCAGCAGCTCCCTCCGGAGACAGGGGGCCTACGAGCAGTACTTC. Protein sequence: CASSSLRRQGAYEQYF.

The chain links TRBV11-3 to TRBJ2-5, with D perhaps matching TRBD1 (6 bases). V shed 2 bases and J shed 4 bases, with 14 bases lying between them. Per germline, CDR1 SGHNT and CDR2 YENEEA. The CDR3 is 15 amino acids. The CDR3 region is CASSLSGGVGETQYF. CDR3 nucleotide sequence: TGTGCCAGCAGCTTATCTGGGGGCGTAGGAGAGACCCAGTACTTC.

This rearrangement joins TRBV5-4 to TRBJ2-2; D ambiguous. The germline V and J ends were trimmed by 4 bases and 6 bases, with 13 bases remaining between them. The CDR3 loop spans 14 amino acids. The V gene's germline CDR1 is SGHNT and CDR2 YYREEE (reference sequence). CDR3: CASSAEALSGELFF. CDR3 coding DNA: TGTGCCAGCAGCGCAGAGGCCCTATCCGGGGAGCTGTTTTTT.

This rearrangement joins TRBV11-3 to TRBJ2-1; no definite D call. CDR3 length: 15 amino acids. Germline CDR1 reads SGHNT; CDR2 reads YENEEA. V lost 5 bases to trimming and J lost 0 bases, with 11 bases between them. CDR3 protein: CASSPQPNSYNEQFF. As DNA, the CDR3 is TGTGCCAGCAGCCCCCAACCTAACTCCTACAATGAGCAGTTCTTC.

V gene TRBV5-1 combines with J gene TRBJ2-3; 10 nucleotides agree with TRBD1. This CDR3 region has 14 residues. CDR1 is SGHRS, CDR2 YFSETQ, per germline. Trimming took 5 bases from V and 6 from J; bases not matched to a gene: 6. CDR3 loop: CASRGTGAADTQYF. CDR3 in DNA: TGCGCCAGCAGGGGGACAGGGGCGGCGGATACGCAGTATTTT.

The chain recombines TRBV15 with TRBJ2-3; D may match TRBD1 or TRBD2 (6 bases each). CDR3 length: 14 residues. The germline V and J ends were trimmed by 11 bases and 2 bases, with 17 bases remaining between them. CDR1 and CDR2 (germline): LNHNV, YYDKDF (reference sequence). Here the CDR3 reads CASSEGGFTDTQYF. The CDR3, as DNA: TGTGCCTCGTCTGAGGGGGGTTTCACAGATACGCAGTATTTT.

The gene calls are TRBV21-1 and TRBJ2-3; TRBD2 is taken as the D call from the table, unchecked against the DNA. TRBV21-1 constitutes a pseudogene. The CDR3 covers 15 residues. The CDR3 loop reads CASSKATGDTDTQYF. The CDR3 DNA reads TGTGCCAGCAGCAAAGCCACGGGAGACACAGATACGCAGTATTTT.

The chain carries TRBV5-1 and TRBJ2-1, with 7 positions matching TRBD2. This CDR3 contains 14 residues. Trimming removed 0 bases from V and 5 bases from J; junction bases left unmatched: 2. Germline V CDR1 and CDR2: SGHRS, YFSETQ. The CDR3 loop reads CASSLGLANNEQFF. CDR3 in DNA: TGCGCCAGCAGCTTGGGACTAGCCAACAATGAGCAGTTCTTC.

The chain uses TRBV7-6 and TRBJ2-2; unclear D gene. The CDR3 has 15 residues. The ends were cut back, 2 bases at V and 7 bases at J, with 14 bases in the middle. The V gene's germline CDR1 is SGHVS and CDR2 FNYEAQ. CDR3 sequence: CASSLLGPHVGELFF. As DNA, the CDR3 is TGTGCCAGCAGCTTACTAGGGCCCCACGTCGGGGAGCTGTTTTTT.

V usage is TRBV6-2 or TRBV6-3 and J usage is TRBJ2-2; tentatively, D is TRBD1 or TRBD2 (6 bases each). The CDR3 runs to 17 residues. V shed 2 bases and J shed 4 bases, with 17 bases lying between them. In germline, CDR1 is MNHEY, CDR2 SVGEGT. CDR3: CASSYLLGGPGTGELFF. The CDR3 DNA follows: TGTGCCAGCAGTTACCTTTTAGGGGGGCCCGGCACCGGGGAGCTGTTTTTT.